This passage covers 4 T cell receptor beta chains from one sample sequenced in a study of breast tumors, draining lymph nodes, adjacent tissues. TCRdb re-derived calls from the multiplex PCR reads in MiXCR, one entry per CDR3 protein. The table shows tens of thousands of distinct CDR3 sequences, with more than 25% occurring only once. Breast cancer patients provided tissue from their axillary draining lymph nodes. What was sequenced was axillary lymph node tissue. The receptors stem from a female donor with breast cancer. Some clones in this sample may be carry-over from other donors' samples.

This clonotype has only one observation. This chain's CDR3 is CASSLERLGPYEQYF. The CDR3 DNA reads TGTGCCAGCAGCTTAGAACGCCTAGGGCCCTACGAGCAGTACTTC. The chain couples TRBV7-2 to TRBJ2-7; D is unclear. This CDR3 comprises 15 residues. Germline V gene data show CDR1 as SGHTA and CDR2 as FQGNSA. V was shortened by 1 base and J by 2 bases, with 12 bases between the two germline ends.

This rearrangement joins TRBV10-3 to TRBJ2-3, with TRBD2 matching 14 bases. CDR3 length: 14 residues. V lost 8 bases, J lost 6 bases, and 4 bases stayed unmatched. Germline CDR1 and CDR2: ENHRY and SYGVKD. Here the CDR3 DNA reads TGTGCCATCGGGACTAGCGGGGGCCCCGATACGCAGTATTTT. It codes for CAIGTSGGPDTQYF.

This clonotype was detected ten times or more. V gene TRBV3-1 combines with J gene TRBJ2-7, with D unclear. V was clipped by 6 bases and J by 3 bases, with 12 bases between them. In germline, CDR1 is LGHDT, CDR2 YNNKEL (reference sequence). The CDR3 is 13 amino acids. The CDR3 spells CASRGSTNYEQYF. The CDR3, as DNA: TGTGCCAGCAGAGGGTCGACAAACTACGAGCAGTACTTC.

J is TRBJ2-1 and V is TRBV25-1, with D tentatively TRBD1 or TRBD2 (5 bases each). V shed 1 base and J shed 1 base, with 8 bases lying between them. Germline CDR1 and CDR2: MGHDK and SYGVNS. The CDR3 totals 15 residues. The CDR3 reads CASSEWGKSYNEQFF. DNA of the CDR3: TGTGCCAGCAGTGAATGGGGGAAATCCTACAATGAGCAGTTCTTC. Complete variable domain (other parts from reference TRBV25-1 and TRBJ2-1): EADIYQTPRYLVIGTGKKITLECSQTMGHDKMYWYQQDPGMELHLIHYSYGVNSTEKGDLSSESTVSRIRTEHFPLTLESARPSHTSQYLCASSEWGKSYNEQFFGPGTRLTVL.